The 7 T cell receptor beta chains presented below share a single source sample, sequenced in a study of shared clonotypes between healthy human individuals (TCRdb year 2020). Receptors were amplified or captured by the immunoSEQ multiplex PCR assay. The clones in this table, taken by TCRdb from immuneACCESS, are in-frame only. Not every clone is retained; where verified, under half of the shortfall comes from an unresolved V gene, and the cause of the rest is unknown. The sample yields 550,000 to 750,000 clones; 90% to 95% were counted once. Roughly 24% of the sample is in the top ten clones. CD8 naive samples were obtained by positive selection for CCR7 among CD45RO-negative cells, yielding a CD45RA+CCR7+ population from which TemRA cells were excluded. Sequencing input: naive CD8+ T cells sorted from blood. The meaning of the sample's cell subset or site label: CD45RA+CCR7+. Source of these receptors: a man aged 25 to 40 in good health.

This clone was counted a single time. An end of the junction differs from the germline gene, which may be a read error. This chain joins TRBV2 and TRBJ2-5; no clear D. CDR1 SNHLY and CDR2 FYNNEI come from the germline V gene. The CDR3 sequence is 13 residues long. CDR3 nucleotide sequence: TGTGCCAGCAGTGACCCCTTAATGCCTCCCTCGGACTTC. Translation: CASSDPLMPPSDF. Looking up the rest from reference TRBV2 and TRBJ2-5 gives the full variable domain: EPEVTQTPSHQVTQMGQEVILRCVPISNHLYFYWYRQILGQKVEFLVSFYNNEISEKSEIFDDQFSVERPDGSNFTLKIRSTKLEDSAMYFCASSDPLMPPSDFGPGTRLLVL.

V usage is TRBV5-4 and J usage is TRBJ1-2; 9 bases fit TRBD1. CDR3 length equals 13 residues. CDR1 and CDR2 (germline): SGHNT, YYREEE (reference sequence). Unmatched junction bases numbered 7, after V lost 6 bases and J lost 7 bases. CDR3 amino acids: CASTLRQGVGYTF. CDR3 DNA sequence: TGTGCCAGCACCTTACGACAGGGGGTTGGCTACACCTTC.

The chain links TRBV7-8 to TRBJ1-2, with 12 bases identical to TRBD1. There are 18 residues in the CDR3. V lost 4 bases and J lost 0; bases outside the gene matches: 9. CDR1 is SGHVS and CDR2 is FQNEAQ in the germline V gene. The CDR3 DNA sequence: TGTGCCAGCAGCTCGGGACAGGGGGCGGATATAGCTAACTATGGCTACACCTTC. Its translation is CASSSGQGADIANYGYTF.

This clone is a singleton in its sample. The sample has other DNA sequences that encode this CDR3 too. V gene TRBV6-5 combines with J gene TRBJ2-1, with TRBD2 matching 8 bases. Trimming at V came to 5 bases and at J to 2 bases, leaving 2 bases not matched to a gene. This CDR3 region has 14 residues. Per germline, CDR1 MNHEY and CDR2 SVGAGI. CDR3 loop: CASSAGGPYNEQFF. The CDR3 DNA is TGTGCCAGCAGTGCGGGGGGTCCCTACAATGAGCAGTTCTTC.

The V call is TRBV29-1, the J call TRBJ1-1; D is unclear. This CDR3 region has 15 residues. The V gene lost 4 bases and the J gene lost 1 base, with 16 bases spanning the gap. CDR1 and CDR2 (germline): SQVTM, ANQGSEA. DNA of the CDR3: TGCAGCGTTGTCCCGGGCCGGGGAACGAACACTGAAGCTTTCTTT. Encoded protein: CSVVPGRGTNTEAFF.

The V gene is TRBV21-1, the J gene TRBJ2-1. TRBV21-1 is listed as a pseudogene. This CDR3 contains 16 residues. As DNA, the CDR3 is TGTGCCAGCAGCAAAGTTCGCCAGGACCCCTACAATGAGCAGTTCTTC. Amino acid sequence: CASSKVRQDPYNEQFF.

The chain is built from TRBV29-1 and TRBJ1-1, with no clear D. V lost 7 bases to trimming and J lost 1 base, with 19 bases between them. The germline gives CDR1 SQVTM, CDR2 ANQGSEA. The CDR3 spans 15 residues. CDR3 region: CSARRGEYTNTEAFF. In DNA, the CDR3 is TGCAGCGCCCGACGGGGTGAGTATACGAACACTGAAGCTTTCTTT.